The rows below give T cell receptor beta chains drawn from one sample of a study of blood T cell repertoires in COVID-19. Sequenced by immunoSEQ multiplex PCR; TCRdb stores in-frame clones only, minus some. The sample includes 150,000 to 200,000 clones, around nine tenths of them seen just once. Sequenced material: peripheral blood. The receptors stem from an older woman with COVID-19, enrolled during active disease. CDR3s leave out the opening cysteine and the closing phenylalanine or tryptophan. A D gene is named only where the DNA matches it firmly.

J,V,D,CDR3
TRBJ1-1,TRBV10-3,.,AISESNRDAEAF
TRBJ1-4,TRBV15,.,ATSTGEKLF
TRBJ2-7,TRBV28,.,ASSLRDEQY
TRBJ1-1,TRBV12-3/TRBV12-4,TRBD1,ASSLGLHQGVF
TRBJ1-1,TRBV27,.,ASSLGEYAGAAF
TRBJ2-2,TRBV6-4,TRBD2,ASRDDSGDGELF
TRBJ1-1,TRBV6-5,.,ASSPTWRATEAF
TRBJ2-1,TRBV9,TRBD1,ASSTRTGHNEQF
TRBJ2-7,TRBV28,TRBD1,ASSPQPATGGLRYEQY
TRBJ2-2,TRBV30,TRBD2,AWSVRRAGSNIGELF
TRBJ1-6,TRBV5-1,.,ASSLAGAGGTYNSPLH
TRBJ2-3,TRBV28,TRBD1,ASTTPGTGGADTQY
TRBJ2-1,TRBV5-1,.,ASSLVGQPVGNEQF
TRBJ1-6,TRBV5-6,.,ASSLRTGKTASPLH
TRBJ1-6,TRBV19,.,ASRGLNSPLH
TRBJ2-3,TRBV6-2/TRBV6-3,TRBD2,ASSYGLAGDVFRTDTQY
TRBJ2-7,TRBV28,TRBD1,ASTTNGGTGGYEQY
TRBJ2-7,TRBV7-9,.,ASSSGPGSYEQY
TRBJ1-6,TRBV4-2,.,ASGPYIDFSSYNSPLH
TRBJ2-7,TRBV3-1/TRBV3-2,.,ASSHPSGSYEQY
TRBJ1-1,TRBV25-1,.,ASSEYHGNTEAF
TRBJ1-4,TRBV4-1,.,ASSPTTGRDEKLF
TRBJ1-1,TRBV15,.,ATSKSTAGRETF
TRBJ2-3,TRBV7-2,TRBD2,ASSLVGGLAPDTQY
TRBJ2-1,TRBV7-8,.,ASSLVVSRNEQF
TRBJ2-2,TRBV30,.,AWSVNRKNTGELF
TRBJ2-2,TRBV9,.,ASSVGATHPGELF
TRBJ2-1,TRBV5-4,.,ASSFAGYNEQF
TRBJ1-6,TRBV3-1/TRBV3-2,TRBD1,ASTDTGGPVPLH
TRBJ2-2,TRBV7-7,.,ASSPGFPANTGELF
TRBJ1-2,TRBV12-3/TRBV12-4,.,ASSLRARGYT
TRBJ2-3,TRBV7-3,TRBD2,ASSNLAGGPHTDTQY
TRBJ2-5,TRBV30,TRBD1,AWSVRGGTGGMETQY
TRBJ2-1,TRBV18,.,ASSPGGSEQF
TRBJ1-1,TRBV21-1,.,ASSDPGGVKNTEAF
TRBJ1-1,TRBV5-1,TRBD1,ASTTGQGAHPNTEAF
TRBJ1-1,TRBV28,.,ASSLWEDNTEAF
TRBJ2-5,TRBV11-2,TRBD2,ASSRAVGGETQY
TRBJ1-1,TRBV12-2,.,ATMNTEAF
TRBJ1-1,TRBV11-2,.,ASSVQTALEAF
TRBJ2-2,TRBV28,TRBD2,ASSPGLAGGLTAGELF
TRBJ2-7,TRBV2,.,ASSTYEQY
TRBJ1-6,TRBV30,.,AWSGGVWDSPLH
TRBJ2-3,TRBV7-9,.,ASSLAATDTQY